The clone carrying this TCR beta chain was counted a single time. The data are from a study of blood T cell repertoires in COVID-19. Study context: Acute and convalescent COVID-19 specimens originated in the United States, Italy and Spain. Nucleic acid was either cDNA or gDNA, and it came from T cells, B-cell-depleted T cells, or PBMCs.

Seattle patients were enrolled during active infection and followed longitudinally. Looked up from germline, CDR1 is SNHLY and CDR2 is FYNNEI. V was shortened by 6 bases and J by 2 bases, with 10 bases between the two germline ends. The CDR3 is made up of 13 amino acids. Per the authors' pipeline: Nucleated cell number was recorded as an estimate derived from reference gene primer amplification. Assay used: immunoSEQ multiplex PCR; TCRdb lists only in-frame clones, some missing. V and J calls and clone size come straight from that table; D and trimming were deduced from the DNA. Among about 200,000 clones listed, around 86% were seen once.

This chain links TRBV2 with TRBJ1-2, with D uncertain. The TCR was taken from a woman between 65 and 79 years old with COVID-19, enrolled during active disease. The sample was peripheral blood. CDR3 sequence: CASSLRENYGYTF. The CDR3 DNA reads as TGTGCCAGCAGCCTCCGGGAGAACTATGGCTACACCTTC.